Detailed here is one T cell receptor beta chain. Its antigen is undetermined. With 60 Vbeta and 13 Jbeta primers, the PCR was carried out. Sequencing used immunoSEQ multiplex PCR; TCRdb keeps in-frame clones, though not all of them. The repertoire includes more than 120,000 clones, over 75% of them detected once, and 2.9% sits in the top ten. These data come from a study of cytomegalovirus exposure and HLA in healthy donors. Findings and limits, study-wide: It was likely that a cluster of highly shared sequence variants was a sequencing artifact. Altogether, 150 to 200 TCR beta chains were recorded as cytomegalovirus-associated. HLA alleles showed associations with roughly 17,000 TCR beta sequences in a later analysis, at a 0.05 false discovery rate. Later on, an analysis found that several of the most significant clusters appeared to be linked to common viral pathogens, which included parvovirus B19.

Sequenced sample: PBMCs. The TCR sequence derives from a woman under 40 in good health and CMV-seronegative.

Here the CDR3 reads CASSADGGGLGYTF. Here the CDR3 DNA reads TGCGCCAGCAGCGCCGACGGTGGGGGCCTTGGCTACACCTTC. V is TRBV5-1 and J is TRBJ1-2, with D possibly matching TRBD1 (6 bases). Trimming pared 4 bases from V and 7 bases from J, leaving 17 bases between. Germline CDR1 SGHRS, CDR2 YFSETQ. CDR3 length equals 14 residues.